This is a list of T cell receptor beta chains from one sample in a study of Graves' ophthalmopathy and Graves' hyperthyroidism. One entry per CDR3 protein results from TCRdb running MiXCR on the multiplex PCR reads. The sample records around 1.1 million distinct CDR3 sequences, about two fifths being singletons. Sequencing was performed on peripheral blood or thyroid tissue (not recorded which). These receptors were obtained from an adult man with Graves' hyperthyroidism. The CDR3 runs from the conserved cysteine through the conserved F or W. A D gene is named only where the DNA matches it firmly. The size entry is marked missing in some rows and otherwise reads once, few, many or a size class.

abundance | j_gene | v_gene | d_gene | CDR3nt | CDR3aa
- | TRBJ1-2 | TRBV28 | - | TGTGCCAGCAGTTTATCCTCTACAGCTAACTATGGCTACACCTTC | CASSLSSTANYGYTF
few | TRBJ2-7 | TRBV12-3/TRBV12-4 | TRBD1 | TGTGCCAGCAGCCGGGGGCCGCAGGGACAGGGGGCTAACGAGCAGTACTTC | CASSRGPQGQGANEQYF
few | TRBJ2-5 | TRBV12-3/TRBV12-4 | TRBD2 | TGTGCCAGCAGTTTAGGCGGGAGATATGAGACCCAGTACTTC | CASSLGGRYETQYF
many | TRBJ2-7 | TRBV20-1 | TRBD2 | TGCAGTGCTAGAGATCGGAGCGGGAGGGTTCCCTACGAGCAGTACTTC | CSARDRSGRVPYEQYF
many | TRBJ2-5 | TRBV7-8 | - | TGTGCCAGCAGCTTGGATCGGGTCACGAAGACCCAGTACTTC | CASSLDRVTKTQYF
once | TRBJ1-5 | TRBV20-1 | - | TGCAGTGCTAGTGGTACGGCCCGTGGAGGCCCCAATCAGCCCCAGCATTTT | CSASGTARGGPNQPQHF
few | TRBJ2-5 | TRBV7-2 | - | TGTGCCAGCAGCTTAAGTCCAGGACGCCAACAAGAGACCCAGTACTTC | CASSLSPGRQQETQYF
many | TRBJ1-1 | TRBV7-9 | - | TGTGCCAGCAGCTTGAAGTCCGTCAACACTGAAGCTTTCTTT | CASSLKSVNTEAFF
few | TRBJ1-3 | TRBV4-3 | - | TGCGCCAGCAGCCAGGGGACATCCCCTGGAAACACCATATATTTT | CASSQGTSPGNTIYF
- | TRBJ1-1 | TRBV10-3 | TRBD1 | TGTGCCAGCATCTTTCTGGACAGGGCGAACACTGAAGCTTTCTTT | CASIFLDRANTEAFF
- | TRBJ1-1 | TRBV12-3/TRBV12-4 | TRBD1 | TGTGCCAGCAGTGCTAAAAGGACAGGGGGCATGAACACTGAAGCTTTCTTT | CASSAKRTGGMNTEAFF
- | TRBJ2-5 | TRBV4-3 | TRBD2 | TGCGCCAGCAGCCAAGGGGGACTAGCAGAGACCCAGTACTTC | CASSQGGLAETQYF
few | TRBJ2-5 | TRBV7-9 | - | TGTGCCAGCAGTCTCGTGGGGGCCGAAGAGACCCAGTACTTC | CASSLVGAEETQYF
few | TRBJ1-5 | TRBV7-8 | TRBD1 | TGTGCCAGCAGCTGGACAGGGCAAGAGACCCAGCATTTT | CASSWTGQETQHF
- | TRBJ2-5 | TRBV7-2 | TRBD2 | TGTGCCAGCAGCTTAGGGACTAGCGGGAGAGCCCAGTACTTC | CASSLGTSGRAQYF
few | TRBJ1-2 | TRBV10-3 | - | TGTGCCAGCAGACAGCCAGCTAACTATGGCTACACCTTC | CASRQPANYGYTF
- | TRBJ2-2 | TRBV29-1 | - | TGCAGCGTTGAAGATGGGCGGGCAAGCACCGGGGAGCTGTTTTTT | CSVEDGRASTGELFF
many | TRBJ2-7 | TRBV7-6 | - | TGTGCCAGCAGCTCCTCCCCCGACAGACCGGGGGAGCAGTACTTC | CASSSSPDRPGEQYF
many | TRBJ1-5 | TRBV20-1 | - | TGCAGTGCTAGAGTTGGACTTAGCAATCAGCCCCAGCATTTT | CSARVGLSNQPQHF
- | TRBJ2-6 | TRBV6-2/TRBV6-3 | - | TGTGCCAGCGACCAGTCTGGGGCCAACGTCCTGACTTTC | CASDQSGANVLTF
- | TRBJ1-6 | TRBV5-1 | - | TGCGCCAGCAGCTTTGGCCGTTCTCCCTCTCATAGCTCCTATAATTCACCCCTCCACTTT | CASSFGRSPSHSSYNSPLHF
many | TRBJ1-5 | TRBV19 | - | TGTGCCAGTAGTATAGATCTTCGCCAGCATTTT | CASSIDLRQHF
- | TRBJ1-2 | TRBV6-2/TRBV6-3 | TRBD1 | TGTGCCAGCAGTTTAGCGGCCCCAGCTGAGGGGGCGAAAATGCATGGCTACACCTTC | CASSLAAPAEGAKMHGYTF
many | TRBJ1-2 | TRBV29-1 | - | TGCAGCGTTGAAAGCCGGCGGGCCCTCTATGGCTACACCTTC | CSVESRRALYGYTF
- | TRBJ2-5 | TRBV5-5 | TRBD1 | TGTGCCAGCAGCTTGGTCCCGGGACAGGGAATTATGGAGACCCAGTACTTC | CASSLVPGQGIMETQYF
many | TRBJ1-6 | TRBV5-6 | - | TGTGCCAGCAGCTTGGAACTGGCTAATTCACCCCTCCACTTT | CASSLELANSPLHF
many | TRBJ1-1 | TRBV11-2 | - | TGTGCCAGCAGCTTAAGTCCTGGGCCCACTGAAGCTTTCTTT | CASSLSPGPTEAFF
once | TRBJ2-7 | TRBV20-1 | TRBD1 | TGCAGTGCTAGAAGGGGTCGGGACAGGGGGCTGGACGAGCAGTACTTC | CSARRGRDRGLDEQYF
- | TRBJ2-2 | TRBV4-1 | - | TGCGCCAGCAGCCAACTAACGGTGCTGAACACCGGGGAGCTGTTTTTT | CASSQLTVLNTGELFF
- | TRBJ1-6 | TRBV7-2 | - | TGTGCCAGCAACCTAGCTGTACCACCCCTCCACTTT | CASNLAVPPLHF
few | TRBJ2-7 | TRBV6-1 | - | TGTGCCAGTAAAATGGCCGGGACATCTTCCTACGAGCAGTACTTC | CASKMAGTSSYEQYF
few | TRBJ1-5 | TRBV6-5 | - | TGTGCCAGCAGTTTCCCGGGGGGCGGCAATCAGCCCCAGCATTTT | CASSFPGGGNQPQHF
many | TRBJ1-1 | TRBV5-1 | TRBD1 | TGCGCCAGCAGCCTTCGGACAGGTTGGAACACTGAAGCTTTCTTT | CASSLRTGWNTEAFF
many | TRBJ1-6 | TRBV7-8 | - | TGTGCCAGCAGCTTAGGCCAGAAATATAATTCACCCCTCCACTTT | CASSLGQKYNSPLHF
- | TRBJ1-6 | TRBV19 | - | TGTGCCAGTAGCGAGATTGGGGTTGCCTATAATTCACCCCTCCACTTT | CASSEIGVAYNSPLHF